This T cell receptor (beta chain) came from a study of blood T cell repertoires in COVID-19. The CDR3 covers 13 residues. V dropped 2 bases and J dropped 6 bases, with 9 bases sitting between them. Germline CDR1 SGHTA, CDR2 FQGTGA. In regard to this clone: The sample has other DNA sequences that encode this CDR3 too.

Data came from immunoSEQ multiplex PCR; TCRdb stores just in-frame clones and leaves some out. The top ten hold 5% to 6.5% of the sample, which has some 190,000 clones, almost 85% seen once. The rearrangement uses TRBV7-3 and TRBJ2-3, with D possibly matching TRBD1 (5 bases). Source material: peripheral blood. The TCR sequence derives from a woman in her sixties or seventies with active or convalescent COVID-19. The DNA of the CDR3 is TGTGCCAGCAGCTTACAGGGTACGGATACGCAGTATTTT. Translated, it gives CASSLQGTDTQYF.